The clone carrying this T cell receptor beta chain was counted once. These data are taken from a study of blood T cell repertoires in COVID-19. In the study overall: Acute and convalescent COVID-19 samples came from the United States, Italy and Spain. From T cells, B-cell-depleted T cells, or PBMCs came the material, which was cDNA or gDNA.

In the original processing: It was from reference gene primer amplification that nucleated cell counts were estimated. Assay used: immunoSEQ multiplex PCR; TCRdb lists only in-frame clones, some missing. That table is the source of V, J and clone size, and D and trimming were worked out from the DNA. There are over 45,000 clones in the sample; around 82% occur only once, and around 6% lies in the top ten. Germline V gives CDR1 SGDLS, CDR2 YYNGEE. The CDR3 has 13 residues. Trimming took 2 bases from V and 3 from J, leaving 9 bases between them. The chain joins TRBV9 to TRBJ2-7, with D perhaps matching TRBD2 (6 bases). The sequenced sample consisted of peripheral blood. The sequence was obtained from a woman of 80 years or more with acute or convalescent COVID-19. CDR3 DNA sequence: TGTGCCAGCAGCGTGGCTAGCGACTACGAGCAGTACTTC. Translated: CASSVASDYEQYF.